Following are 26 T cell receptor beta chains from one sample sequenced in a study of neurological immune-mediated disorders. From the 5' RACE reads, TCRdb called clonotypes with MiXCR, one entry per CDR3 protein. The sample lists nearly 45,000 distinct CDR3 sequences; more than 9.5% were seen once. The sample was PBMCs. These receptors all stem from a female donor in good health.

This clonotype was detected many times. The rearrangement joins TRBV5-8 to TRBJ2-2; the D call may be TRBD1 or TRBD2 (6 bases each). The V and J ends lost 0 bases and 7 bases respectively, with 10 bases between them. CDR1 is SGHTS and CDR2 is YDEGEE in the germline V gene. The CDR3 runs to 14 residues. CDR3 in amino acids: CASSLDREDGELFF. DNA for the CDR3: TGTGCCAGCAGCTTGGACAGGGAGGACGGGGAGCTGTTTTTT.

This clonotype was seen many times. V gene TRBV3-1 combines with J gene TRBJ2-5, with 7 bases identical to TRBD2. Germline V gene lookup returns CDR1 LGHDT and CDR2 YNNKEL (reference sequence). J gave up 3 bases and V 6 bases, and 7 bases lay outside the gene matches. There are 14 residues in the CDR3. DNA of the CDR3: TGTGCCAGCAGGGCGCTAGCGGAGAAAGAGACCCAGTACTTC. This encodes CASRALAEKETQYF.

This clonotype was counted many times. The rearrangement links TRBV20-1 to TRBJ1-5, with D hard to call. The CDR3 is made up of 12 amino acids. Trimming took 7 bases from V and 3 from J, leaving 10 bases between them. Germline V gene data show CDR1 as DFQATT and CDR2 as SNEGSKA (reference sequence). The CDR3 reads CSGAAANQPQHF. CDR3 sequence (DNA): TGCAGTGGGGCCGCAGCCAATCAGCCCCAGCATTTT.

This clonotype was found many times. V is TRBV5-1 and J is TRBJ1-1; 7 nucleotides align to TRBD1. The trim removed 2 bases at V and 3 bases at J, leaving 4 bases unmatched. Germline loops: CDR1 SGHRS, CDR2 YFSETQ. The CDR3 spans 14 residues. The CDR3 sequence: CASSLKQGYTEAFF. CDR3 DNA sequence: TGCGCCAGCAGCTTAAAACAGGGGTACACTGAAGCTTTCTTT.

This clonotype has a count of ten or more. This chain links TRBV5-1 with TRBJ1-1, with D possibly being TRBD1 (6 bases). Germline assignment: CDR1 SGHRS and CDR2 YFSETQ. The germline V and J ends were trimmed by 3 bases and 1 base, with 10 bases remaining between them. This CDR3 region has 14 residues. The CDR3 region has the DNA TGCGCCAGCAGCTCCTCGGACAGGAACACTGAAGCTTTCTTT. It encodes CASSSSDRNTEAFF. The whole variable domain, remainder taken from reference TRBV5-1 and TRBJ1-1, is KAGVTQTPRYLIKTRGQQVTLSCSPISGHRSVSWYQQTPGQGLQFLFEYFSETQRNKGNFPGRFSGRQFSNSRSEMNVSTLELGDSALYLCASSSSDRNTEAFFGQGTRLTVV.

At least ten counts were recorded for this clonotype. This sequence joins TRBV15 and TRBJ2-1; D might be TRBD2 (5 bases). The CDR3 runs 16 residues. V lost 1 base and J lost 2, with 12 bases in between. Per germline, CDR1 LNHNV and CDR2 YYDKDF (reference sequence). The CDR3 reads CATSRADSDPYNEQFF. Written as DNA, the CDR3 is TGTGCCACCAGCAGAGCAGATAGCGATCCCTACAATGAGCAGTTCTTC.

This clonotype has a count of ten or more. The chain is built from TRBV7-9 and TRBJ1-3; 9 bases fit TRBD1. The CDR3 consists of 17 residues. Germline V gene lookup returns CDR1 SEHNR and CDR2 FQNEAQ (reference sequence). V was clipped by 5 bases and J by 0 bases; unmatched bases: 8. The CDR3 DNA reads as TGTGCCAGCAGCCGTCTCCGGGACAGGGCCTCTGGAAACACCATATATTTT. It yields the protein CASSRLRDRASGNTIYF.

This clonotype was counted ten times or more. This chain joins TRBV5-5 and TRBJ2-7, with a possible D match to TRBD1 (6 bases). Trimming removed 3 bases from V and 5 bases from J, with 9 bases in between. The germline gives CDR1 SGHKS, CDR2 YYEKEE (reference sequence). The CDR3 consists of 12 residues. The chain's CDR3 is CASSSQGNEQYF. DNA of the CDR3: TGTGCCAGCAGCTCACAGGGCAACGAGCAGTACTTC.

This clonotype was recorded at least ten times. This chain joins TRBV18 and TRBJ1-1; a weak D match, TRBD1 (5 bases). V was trimmed by 5 bases and J by 5 bases, leaving 12 bases between them. The CDR3 consists of 13 residues. Germline V gives CDR1 KGHSH, CDR2 LQKENI. In nucleotides, the CDR3 is TGTGCCAGCTCAGACCACGAGGGGACTGAAGCTTTCTTT. Amino acid sequence: CASSDHEGTEAFF.

At least ten counts were recorded for this clonotype. V and J are TRBV30 and TRBJ1-2; D perhaps matches TRBD1 (6 bases). The V gene's germline CDR1 is GTSNPN and CDR2 SVGIG (reference sequence). Trimming removed 3 bases at V and 2 bases at J, with 13 bases between. The CDR3 runs to 14 residues. This chain's CDR3 is CAWSPLQGNYGYTF. The CDR3 DNA follows: TGTGCCTGGAGCCCCTTACAGGGAAACTATGGCTACACCTTC.

This clonotype was found many times. This chain links TRBV3-1 with TRBJ2-3, with D tentatively TRBD2 (5 bases). The CDR3 covers 16 residues. Per germline, CDR1 LGHDT and CDR2 YNNKEL (reference sequence). Trimming removed 2 bases at V and 6 bases at J, with 18 bases between. DNA of the CDR3: TGTGCCAGCAGCCAACGACGGACTGCCCTGGGGGATACGCAGTATTTT. Its protein product is CASSQRRTALGDTQYF.

The sample holds many counts of this clonotype. The chain is built from TRBV5-1 and TRBJ2-3; 10 bases map to TRBD2. From germline, CDR1 is SGHRS and CDR2 YFSETQ. Unmatched junction bases numbered 5, after V lost 1 base and J lost 3 bases. The CDR3 runs to 16 residues. The chain's CDR3 is CASSLPGLAVTDTQYF. CDR3 nucleotide sequence: TGCGCCAGCAGCTTGCCCGGACTAGCGGTTACAGATACGCAGTATTTT. The whole variable domain, remainder taken from reference TRBV5-1 and TRBJ2-3, is KAGVTQTPRYLIKTRGQQVTLSCSPISGHRSVSWYQQTPGQGLQFLFEYFSETQRNKGNFPGRFSGRQFSNSRSEMNVSTLELGDSALYLCASSLPGLAVTDTQYFGPGTRLTVL.

This clonotype was counted between two and nine times. The rearrangement links TRBV5-1 to TRBJ1-1; possibly TRBD1 for D (5 bases). The CDR3 has 14 residues. V gave up 1 base and J gave up 1 base, with 8 bases separating them. Per the germline V gene, CDR1 is SGHRS and CDR2 is YFSETQ. The CDR3 spells CASSLNQGNTEAFF. The CDR3 nucleotides are TGCGCCAGCAGCTTGAATCAGGGGAACACTGAAGCTTTCTTT.

This clonotype was picked up many times. V and J are TRBV7-2 and TRBJ2-7; TRBD2 matches 9 bases. Trimming at V came to 4 bases and at J to 3 bases, leaving 7 bases not matched to a gene. This CDR3 is 15 amino acids long. The germline V gene encodes CDR1 SGHTA and CDR2 FQGNSA. CDR3 nucleotide sequence: TGTGCCAGCAGCTCTGGACTAGCGCACATCTACGAGCAGTACTTC. Translated: CASSSGLAHIYEQYF. Filled out from reference TRBV7-2 and TRBJ2-7, the complete variable domain reads GAGVSQSPSNKVTEKGKDVELRCDPISGHTALYWYRQSLGQGLEFLIYFQGNSAPDKSGLPSDRFSAERTGGSVSTLTIQRTQQEDSAVYLCASSSGLAHIYEQYFGPGTRLTVT.

This clonotype was detected ten times or more. This chain joins TRBV9 and TRBJ2-1; either TRBD1 or TRBD2 may fit D (5 bases each). The germline V gene has CDR1 SGDLS and CDR2 YYNGEE. The CDR3 is made up of 16 amino acids. The germline V and J ends were trimmed by 3 bases and 0 bases, with 13 bases remaining between them. The CDR3 protein is CASSALLGVSYNEQFF. The CDR3 region has the DNA TGTGCCAGCAGCGCCCTTTTGGGGGTCTCCTACAATGAGCAGTTCTTC.

At least ten counts were recorded for this clonotype. The chain uses TRBV3-1 and TRBJ2-6; TRBD1 is a possible D gene (6 bases). Trimming pared 3 bases from V and 2 bases from J, leaving 23 bases between. The CDR3 sequence is 20 residues long. Germline CDR1 LGHDT, CDR2 YNNKEL (reference sequence). Here the CDR3 DNA reads TGTGCCAGCAGCCATTTCGGGGTCGACAGGCAAGGAACTGGGGCCAACGTCCTGACTTTC. This sequence encodes CASSHFGVDRQGTGANVLTF.

This clonotype was counted ten times or more. The chain links TRBV5-1 to TRBJ2-5, with D unclear. The CDR3 covers 13 residues. Germline CDR1 reads SGHRS; CDR2 reads YFSETQ. Trimming left V 2 bases short and J 2 bases short, with 7 bases between. CDR3 amino acids: CASSLELQETQYF. The CDR3 nucleotides are TGCGCCAGCAGCTTAGAATTACAAGAGACCCAGTACTTC.

This clonotype was detected ten times or more. V usage is TRBV7-2 and J usage is TRBJ2-7; 7 bases fit TRBD2. Germline V gene data show CDR1 as SGHTA and CDR2 as FQGNSA. With 5 bases clipped from V and 0 bases from J, the junction kept 13 bases outside the gene matches. The CDR3 totals 17 residues. Here the CDR3 reads CASSRTAGLASSYEQYF. CDR3 coding DNA: TGTGCCAGCAGCCGTACAGCGGGGCTAGCGAGCTCCTACGAGCAGTACTTC.

This clonotype was recorded at least ten times. The rearrangement joins TRBV4-1 to TRBJ1-5; D possibly corresponds to TRBD1 (5 bases). The CDR3 contains 14 residues. The germline V gene encodes CDR1 MGHRA and CDR2 YSYEKL. Trimming took off 3 bases at V and 5 bases at J, with 11 bases between the two ends. The CDR3 is CASSQGGGDQPQHF. As DNA, the CDR3 is TGCGCCAGCAGCCAGGGTGGAGGGGATCAGCCCCAGCATTTT.

A remark on this clonotype: Being one base from a much bigger clone, this may be a read error. The chain has TRBV6-5 and TRBJ2-2, with D maybe TRBD1 (6 bases). This CDR3 has 14 residues. Germline values: CDR1 MNHEY, CDR2 SVGAGI. The CDR3 region is CASSGQGSTGELLF. In nucleotides, the CDR3 is TGTGCCAGCAGTGGGCAGGGGAGCACCGGGGAGCTGCTTTTT.

This clonotype was found many times. DNA of the CDR3: TGCAGTGCTAGGGAGGGGGCGACCATATACGAGCAGTACTTC. It translates to CSAREGATIYEQYF. The gene calls are TRBV20-1 and TRBJ2-7, with D perhaps TRBD1 (7 bases). V shed 3 bases and J shed 4 bases, with 16 bases lying between them. CDR1 and CDR2 (germline): DFQATT, SNEGSKA (reference sequence). The CDR3 totals 14 residues.

The V call is TRBV19, the J call TRBJ1-5; 8 bases map to TRBD1. V lost 5 bases to trimming and J lost 3 bases; unmatched junction nucleotides: 9. Looked up from germline, CDR1 is LNHDA and CDR2 is SQIVND (reference sequence). The length of the CDR3 is 16 residues. The CDR3 loop is CASSSPQGQVNQPQHF. The CDR3 DNA sequence: TGTGCCAGTAGTTCCCCTCAGGGACAGGTCAATCAGCCCCAGCATTTT.

This clonotype was recorded many times. This chain connects TRBV20-1 to TRBJ1-2; D call uncertain. The germline V gene encodes CDR1 DFQATT and CDR2 SNEGSKA (reference sequence). Trimming took 5 bases from V and 8 from J, leaving 12 bases between them. The CDR3 contains 11 residues. The CDR3 DNA sequence: TGCAGTGCTCGAGGAGGACGGGGCTACACCTTC. This encodes CSARGGRGYTF.

The genes are TRBV7-2 and TRBJ2-1; 7 bases line up with TRBD2. The junction had 13 bases not matched to a gene; V was cut back by 5 bases and J by 9 bases. This CDR3 is 15 amino acids long. CDR1 SGHTA and CDR2 FQGNSA come from the germline V gene. The CDR3, as DNA: TGTGCCAGCAGCCCAGACCTTTATTGGGGGGGTGAGCAGTTCTTC. Translation: CASSPDLYWGGEQFF.

The sample holds many counts of this clonotype. V gene TRBV6-5 combines with J gene TRBJ2-5; TRBD2 might be the D (6 bases). The V end lost 4 bases, the J end lost 7 bases, and 10 bases lay between the germline ends. From germline, CDR1 is MNHEY and CDR2 SVGAGI. CDR3 size: 12 residues. This CDR3 reads CASSSSRGTQYF. The CDR3 DNA is TGTGCCAGCAGTTCCTCGCGGGGGACCCAGTACTTC.

A few counts support this clonotype. This chain links TRBV11-2 with TRBJ1-1; D is undetermined. Germline values: CDR1 SGHAT, CDR2 FQNNGV. This CDR3 region has 12 residues. Trimming stripped 0 bases from V and 6 bases from J, with 5 bases between. Here the CDR3 reads CASSLEGPEAFF. The DNA of the CDR3 is TGTGCCAGCAGCTTAGAGGGTCCTGAAGCTTTCTTT.